Following are 2 T cell receptor beta chains from one sample sequenced in a study of PD-L1 blockade in urothelial cancer. Time point: pretreatment peripheral blood. TCRdb's table, derived via immunoSEQ multiplex PCR, lists solely in-frame clones and lacks some. This table has 85,000 to 95,000 clones, 70% to 90% appearing once. This material consisted of PBMCs, taken around atezolizumab (anti-PD-L1) treatment. These receptor sequences come from a woman of 80 years or more with urothelial cancer.

V and J are TRBV7-6 and TRBJ2-3, with 11 bases aligning to TRBD2. This CDR3 contains 15 residues. Germline V gene lookup returns CDR1 SGHVS and CDR2 FNYEAQ. Trimming removed 5 bases from V and 4 bases from J; junction bases left unmatched: 5. The CDR3 is CASSPLAGGPDTQYF. In DNA form, the CDR3 reads TGTGCCAGCAGCCCCCTAGCGGGGGGCCCAGATACGCAGTATTTT.

V and J are TRBV29-1 and TRBJ1-2, with 9 positions matching TRBD1. This CDR3 has 12 amino acids. Unmatched junction bases numbered 5, after V lost 5 bases and J lost 7 bases. Germline-derived CDR1 and CDR2 are SQVTM and ANQGSEA. The CDR3 protein is CSVHRGLFGYTF. In DNA form, the CDR3 reads TGCAGCGTTCACAGGGGGCTGTTTGGCTACACCTTC.